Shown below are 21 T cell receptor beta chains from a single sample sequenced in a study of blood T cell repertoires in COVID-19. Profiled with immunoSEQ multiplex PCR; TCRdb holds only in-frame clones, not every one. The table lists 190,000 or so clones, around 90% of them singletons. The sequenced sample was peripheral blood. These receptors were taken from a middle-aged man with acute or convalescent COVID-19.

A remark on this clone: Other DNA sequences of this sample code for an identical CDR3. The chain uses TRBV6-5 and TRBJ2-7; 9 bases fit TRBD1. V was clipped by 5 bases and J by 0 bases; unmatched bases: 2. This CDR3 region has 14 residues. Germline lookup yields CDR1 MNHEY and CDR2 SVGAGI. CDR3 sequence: CASSRTGVSYEQYF. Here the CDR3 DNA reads TGTGCCAGCAGTAGGACAGGGGTCTCCTACGAGCAGTACTTC.

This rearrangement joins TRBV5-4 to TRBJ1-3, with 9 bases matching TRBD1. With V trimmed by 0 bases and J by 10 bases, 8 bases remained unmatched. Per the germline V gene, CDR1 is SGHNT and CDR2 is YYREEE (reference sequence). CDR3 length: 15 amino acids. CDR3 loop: CASSLEGQGSGTIYF. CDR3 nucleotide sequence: TGTGCCAGCAGCTTGGAGGGACAGGGTAGCGGAACCATATATTTT.

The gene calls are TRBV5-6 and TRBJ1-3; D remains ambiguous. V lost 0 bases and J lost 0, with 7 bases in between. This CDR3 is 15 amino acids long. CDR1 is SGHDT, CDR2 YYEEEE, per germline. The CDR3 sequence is CASSLGHHSGNTIYF. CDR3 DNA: TGTGCCAGCAGCTTGGGACACCACTCTGGAAACACCATATATTTT.

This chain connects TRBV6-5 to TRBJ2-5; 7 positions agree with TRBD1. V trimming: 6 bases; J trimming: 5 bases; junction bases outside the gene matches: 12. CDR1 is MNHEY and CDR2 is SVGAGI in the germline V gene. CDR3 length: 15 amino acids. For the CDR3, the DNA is TGTGCCAGCAGCGCTAACAGGGGAGAGCGGGAGACCCAGTACTTC. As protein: CASSANRGERETQYF.

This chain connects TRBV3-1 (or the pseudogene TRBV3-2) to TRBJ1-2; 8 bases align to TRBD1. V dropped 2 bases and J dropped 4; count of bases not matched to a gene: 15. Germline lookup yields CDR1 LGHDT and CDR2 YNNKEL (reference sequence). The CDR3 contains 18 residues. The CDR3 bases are TGTGCCAGCAGCCAAAGAGACGGCTTGACAGGGGTGGGCTATGGCTACACCTTC. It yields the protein CASSQRDGLTGVGYGYTF.

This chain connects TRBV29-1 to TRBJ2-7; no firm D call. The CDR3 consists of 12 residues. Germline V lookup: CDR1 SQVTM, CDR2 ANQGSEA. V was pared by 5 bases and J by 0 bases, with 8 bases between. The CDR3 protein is CSVLLTSYEQYF. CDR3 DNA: TGCAGCGTTCTACTTACCTCCTACGAGCAGTACTTC.

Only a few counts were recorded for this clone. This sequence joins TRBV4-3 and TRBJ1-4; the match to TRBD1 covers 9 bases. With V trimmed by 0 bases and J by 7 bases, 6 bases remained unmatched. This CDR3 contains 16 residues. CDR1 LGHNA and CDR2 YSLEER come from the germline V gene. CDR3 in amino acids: CASSQETGTGPEKLFF. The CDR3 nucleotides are TGCGCCAGCAGCCAAGAAACCGGGACAGGGCCTGAAAAACTGTTTTTT.

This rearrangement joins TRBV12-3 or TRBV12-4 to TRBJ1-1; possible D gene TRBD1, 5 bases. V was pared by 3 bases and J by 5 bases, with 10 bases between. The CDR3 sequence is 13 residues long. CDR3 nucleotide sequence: TGTGCCAGCAGTTTGGAGCGGGGGACTGAAGCTTTCTTT. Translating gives CASSLERGTEAFF.

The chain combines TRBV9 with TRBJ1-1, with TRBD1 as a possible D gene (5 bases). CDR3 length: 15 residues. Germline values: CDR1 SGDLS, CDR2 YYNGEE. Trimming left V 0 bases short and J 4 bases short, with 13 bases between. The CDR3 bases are TGTGCCAGCAGCGTAGGAAGGGGTGGCAGCACTGAAGCTTTCTTT. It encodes CASSVGRGGSTEAFF.

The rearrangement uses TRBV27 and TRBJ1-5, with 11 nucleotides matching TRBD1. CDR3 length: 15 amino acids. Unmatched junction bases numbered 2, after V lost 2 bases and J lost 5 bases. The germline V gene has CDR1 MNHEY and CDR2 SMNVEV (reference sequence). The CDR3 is CASSLRTGGYQPQHF. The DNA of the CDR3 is TGTGCCAGCAGTTTAAGGACAGGGGGCTATCAGCCCCAGCATTTT.

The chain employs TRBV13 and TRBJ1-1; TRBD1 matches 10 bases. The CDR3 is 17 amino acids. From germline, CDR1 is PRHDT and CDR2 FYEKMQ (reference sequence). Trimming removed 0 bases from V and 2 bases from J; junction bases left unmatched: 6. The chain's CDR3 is CASSLGLGQGINTEAFF. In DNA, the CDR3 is TGTGCCAGCAGCTTAGGCTTGGGACAGGGGATTAACACTGAAGCTTTCTTT.

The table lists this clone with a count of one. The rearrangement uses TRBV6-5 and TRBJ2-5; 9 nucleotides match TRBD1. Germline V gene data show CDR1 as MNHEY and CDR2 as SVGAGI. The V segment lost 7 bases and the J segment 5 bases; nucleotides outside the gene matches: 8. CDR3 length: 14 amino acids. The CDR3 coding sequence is TGTGCCAGCAAGGACAGGGGATTTCGGGAGACCCAGTACTTC. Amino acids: CASKDRGFRETQYF.

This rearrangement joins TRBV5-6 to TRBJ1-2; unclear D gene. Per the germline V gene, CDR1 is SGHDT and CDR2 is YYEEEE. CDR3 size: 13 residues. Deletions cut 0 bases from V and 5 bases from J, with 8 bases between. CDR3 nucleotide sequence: TGTGCCAGCAGCTTGGGAAGAGAATATGGCTACACCTTC. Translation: CASSLGREYGYTF.

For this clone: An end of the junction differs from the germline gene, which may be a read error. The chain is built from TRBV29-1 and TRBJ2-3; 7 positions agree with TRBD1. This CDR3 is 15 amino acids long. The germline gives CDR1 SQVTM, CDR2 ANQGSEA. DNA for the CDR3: TGCAGCGTTGAAGGGGGACAGCCCCGATCAGAGACGCAGTATTTT. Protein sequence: CSVEGGQPRSETQYF.

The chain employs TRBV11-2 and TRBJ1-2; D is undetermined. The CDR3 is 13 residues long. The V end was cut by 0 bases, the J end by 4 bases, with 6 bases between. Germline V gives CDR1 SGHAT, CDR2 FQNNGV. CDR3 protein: CASSLDGIYGYTF. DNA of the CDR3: TGTGCCAGCAGCTTAGATGGCATCTATGGCTACACCTTC.

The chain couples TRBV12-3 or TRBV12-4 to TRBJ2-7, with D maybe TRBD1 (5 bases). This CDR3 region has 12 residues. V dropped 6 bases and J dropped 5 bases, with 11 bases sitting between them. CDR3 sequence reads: CASSPDSNEQYF. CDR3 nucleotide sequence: TGTGCCAGCAGCCCTGACAGCAACGAGCAGTACTTC.

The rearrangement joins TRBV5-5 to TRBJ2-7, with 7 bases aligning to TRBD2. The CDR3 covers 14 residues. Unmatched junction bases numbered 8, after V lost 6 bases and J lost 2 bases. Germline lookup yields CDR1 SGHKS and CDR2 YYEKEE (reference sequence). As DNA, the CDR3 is TGTGCCAGCACCTCCGGGGGGTCAACCTACGAGCAGTACTTC. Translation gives CASTSGGSTYEQYF.

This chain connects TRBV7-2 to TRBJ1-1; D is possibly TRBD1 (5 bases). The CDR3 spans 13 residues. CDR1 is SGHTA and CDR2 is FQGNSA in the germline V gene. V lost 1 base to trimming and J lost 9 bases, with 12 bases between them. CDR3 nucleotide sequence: TGTGCCAGCAGCTTAGTTCTGTGGGGCAAAGCTTTCTTT. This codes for CASSLVLWGKAFF. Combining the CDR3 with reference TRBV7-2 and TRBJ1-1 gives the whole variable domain GAGVSQSPSNKVTEKGKDVELRCDPISGHTALYWYRQSLGQGLEFLIYFQGNSAPDKSGLPSDRFSAERTGGSVSTLTIQRTQQEDSAVYLCASSLVLWGKAFFGQGTRLTVV.

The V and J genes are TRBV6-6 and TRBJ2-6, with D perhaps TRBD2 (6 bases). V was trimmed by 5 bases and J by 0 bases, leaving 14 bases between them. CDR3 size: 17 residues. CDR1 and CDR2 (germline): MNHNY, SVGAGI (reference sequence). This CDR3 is CASSLGGVTSGANVLTF. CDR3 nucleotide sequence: TGTGCCAGCAGTCTTGGCGGGGTTACCTCTGGGGCCAACGTCCTGACTTTC.

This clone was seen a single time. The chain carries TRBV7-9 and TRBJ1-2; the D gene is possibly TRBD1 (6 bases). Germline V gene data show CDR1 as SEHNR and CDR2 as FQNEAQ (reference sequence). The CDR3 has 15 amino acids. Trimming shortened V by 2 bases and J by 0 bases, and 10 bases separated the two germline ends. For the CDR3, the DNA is TGTGCCAGCAGCTTACGGACAGCAGCTAACTATGGCTACACCTTC. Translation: CASSLRTAANYGYTF. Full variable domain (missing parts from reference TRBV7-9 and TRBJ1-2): DTGVSQNPRHKITKRGQNVTFRCDPISEHNRLYWYRQTLGQGPEFLTYFQNEAQLEKSRLLSDRFSAERPKGSFSTLEIQRTEQGDSAMYLCASSLRTAANYGYTFGSGTRLTVV.

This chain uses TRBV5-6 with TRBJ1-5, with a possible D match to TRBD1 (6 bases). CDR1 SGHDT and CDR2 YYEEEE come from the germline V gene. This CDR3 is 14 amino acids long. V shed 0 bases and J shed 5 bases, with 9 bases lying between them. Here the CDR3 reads CASSLAGGDQPQHF. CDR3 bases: TGTGCCAGCAGCTTGGCGGGGGGCGATCAGCCCCAGCATTTT.